A single sample gave rise to the 2 T cell receptor beta chains below, sequenced in a study of T-cell memory formation after mild COVID-19. Each CDR3 protein gets one entry after TCRdb re-called the 5' RACE reads with MiXCR. The data contain around 100,000 distinct CDR3 sequences, roughly 10% of them seen just once; the ten biggest clones take up about 40%. Sequenced material: PBMCs or a T cell subset sorted from them (not recorded which). The receptors here all came from a man aged 18 to 30 who had mild COVID-19 (a few samples of this study predate the infection). Cell type and time point are not known.

This clonotype was counted at least ten times. This chain links TRBV3-1 with TRBJ2-3; 11 bases map to TRBD2. The trim removed 0 bases at V and 2 bases at J, leaving 4 bases unmatched. CDR1 is LGHDT and CDR2 is YNNKEL in the germline V gene (reference sequence). This CDR3 region has 17 residues. The CDR3 reads CASSQDLAGGHTDTQYF. DNA for the CDR3: TGTGCCAGCAGCCAAGATCTAGCGGGGGGCCACACAGATACGCAGTATTTT.

The gene calls are TRBV4-1 and TRBJ2-2; D assignment may be TRBD1 or TRBD2 (6 bases each). This CDR3 comprises 15 residues. The V end lost 1 base, the J end lost 4 bases, and 10 bases lay between the germline ends. Per the germline V gene, CDR1 is MGHRA and CDR2 is YSYEKL. CDR3 nucleotide sequence: TGCGCCAGCAGCCAAGGGGGGGCCGGCACCGGGGAGCTGTTTTTT. Translating it yields CASSQGGAGTGELFF.